This T cell receptor (beta chain) came from a study of early T cells in non-severe SARS-CoV-2 infection. Findings of the study overall: VDJdb matching skewed toward anti-spike CD8 responses, missing private and CD4 specificities.

Germline CDR1 and CDR2: DFQATT and SNEGSKA (reference sequence). This CDR3 comprises 17 residues. V lost 7 bases to trimming and J lost 0 bases; unmatched junction nucleotides: 15. The protocol attached unique molecular identifiers to individual cDNA molecules. One entry per CDR3 protein results from TCRdb running MiXCR on the 5' RACE reads. The repertoire consists of over 75,000 distinct CDR3 sequences, with around 14% occurring once and the leading ten covering around 5.1%. This clonotype was picked up a small number of times. What it recognizes is unknown. What was sequenced was whole blood. This sequence joins TRBV20-1 and TRBJ2-3; 8 nucleotides agree with TRBD2. The origin of this receptor is an adult who was a healthcare worker with PCR-confirmed SARS-CoV-2 infection or an uninfected control (not recorded which). The CDR3 spells CSVCLTGTSLSTDTQYF. The CDR3 nucleotides read TGCAGTGTATGCCTGACCGGGACTAGTCTAAGCACAGATACGCAGTATTTT.